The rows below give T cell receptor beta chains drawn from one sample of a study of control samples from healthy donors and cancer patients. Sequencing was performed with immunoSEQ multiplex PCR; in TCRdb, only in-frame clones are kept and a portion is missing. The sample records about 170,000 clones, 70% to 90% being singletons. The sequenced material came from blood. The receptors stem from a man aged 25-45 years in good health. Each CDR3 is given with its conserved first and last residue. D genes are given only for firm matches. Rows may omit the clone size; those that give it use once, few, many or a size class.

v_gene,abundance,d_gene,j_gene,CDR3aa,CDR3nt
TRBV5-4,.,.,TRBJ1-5,CASSLDGSNQPQHF,TGTGCCAGCAGCTTGGACGGTAGCAATCAGCCCCAGCATTTT
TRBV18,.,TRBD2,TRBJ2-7,CASSQQTRGGVDEQYF,TGTGCCAGCTCACAACAAACGCGGGGGGGGGTGGACGAGCAGTACTTC
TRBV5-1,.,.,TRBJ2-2,CASDLGWNTGELFF,TGCGCCAGTGATTTGGGGTGGAACACCGGGGAGCTGTTTTTT
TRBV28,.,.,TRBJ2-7,CASIASDSYEQYF,TGTGCCAGCATAGCTAGCGACTCCTACGAGCAGTACTTC
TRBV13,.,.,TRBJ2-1,CASSRARGLSGYNEQFF,TGTGCCAGCAGCCGTGCCCGGGGCCTGTCGGGCTACAATGAGCAGTTCTTC
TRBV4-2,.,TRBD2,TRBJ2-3,CASSRAGTSGFPSTDTQYF,TGTGCCAGCAGCCGAGCCGGGACTAGCGGATTTCCGAGCACAGATACGCAGTATTTT
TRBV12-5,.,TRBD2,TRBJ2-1,CASGSLAGGRYNEQFF,TGTGCTAGTGGTTCACTAGCGGGAGGGAGGTACAATGAGCAGTTCTTC
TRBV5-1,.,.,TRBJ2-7,CASSSRGAGEQYF,TGCGCCAGCAGCTCCCGGGGTGCAGGTGAGCAGTACTTC
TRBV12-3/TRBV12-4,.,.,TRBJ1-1,CASSSRWTEAFF,TGTGCCAGCAGTTCCCGATGGACTGAAGCTTTCTTT
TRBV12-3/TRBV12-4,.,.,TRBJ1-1,CASKWGRTEAFF,TGTGCCAGCAAATGGGGGCGAACTGAAGCTTTCTTT
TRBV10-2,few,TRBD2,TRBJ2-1,CASSEGKRGLYNEQFF,TGCGCCAGCAGTGAAGGAAAGCGGGGGCTATACAATGAGCAGTTCTTC
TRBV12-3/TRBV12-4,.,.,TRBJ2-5,CASSFTRRETQYF,TGTGCCAGCAGTTTCACCAGGCGAGAGACCCAGTACTTC
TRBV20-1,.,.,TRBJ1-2,CSASPNYGYTF,TGCAGTGCTAGTCCAAACTATGGCTACACCTTC
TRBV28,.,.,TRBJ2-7,CASTGQTVGSYEQYF,TGTGCCAGCACGGGTCAAACAGTGGGTTCCTACGAGCAGTACTTC
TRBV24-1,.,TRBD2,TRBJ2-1,CATSDSGLAGLNEQFF,TGTGCCACCAGTGATTCCGGACTAGCGGGCCTAAATGAGCAGTTCTTC
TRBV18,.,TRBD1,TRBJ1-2,CASSRFTGQGLDYGYTF,TGTGCCAGCTCACGTTTTACGGGACAGGGGTTGGACTATGGCTACACCTTC
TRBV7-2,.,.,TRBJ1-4,CASSLPWGTEKLFF,TGTGCCAGCAGCCTTCCTTGGGGAACTGAAAAACTGTTTTTT
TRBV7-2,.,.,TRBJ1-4,CASRTREQPGGKDEKLFF,TGTGCCAGCAGAACTAGGGAGCAGCCCGGGGGCAAAGATGAAAAACTGTTTTTT
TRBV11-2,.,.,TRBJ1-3,CASRDLKIGNTIYF,TGTGCCAGCAGGGACCTTAAAATCGGAAACACCATATATTTT
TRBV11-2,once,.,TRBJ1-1,CASSLSRAPEAFF,TGTGCCAGCAGCTTAAGTCGCGCACCGGAGGCTTTCTTT
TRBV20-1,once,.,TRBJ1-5,CSASLRRNSNQPQHF,TGCAGTGCTAGTCTGCGCAGAAATAGCAATCAGCCCCAGCATTTT
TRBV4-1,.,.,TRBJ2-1,CASSQEDRPTMGGGHEQFF,TGCGCCAGCAGCCAAGAGGATCGCCCCACTATGGGGGGAGGTCATGAGCAGTTCTTC
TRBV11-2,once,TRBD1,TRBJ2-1,CASSKAPSGQVGNEQFF,TGTGCCAGCAGCAAGGCCCCCTCCGGACAGGTTGGCAATGAGCAGTTCTTC
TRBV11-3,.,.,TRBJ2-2,CASSLGLGSGELFF,TGTGCCAGCAGCTTAGGTCTTGGGTCCGGGGAGCTGTTTTTT
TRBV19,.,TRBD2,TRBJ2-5,CASTPRLAGGKETQYF,TGTGCCAGTACCCCCCGACTAGCGGGGGGGAAAGAGACCCAGTACTTC
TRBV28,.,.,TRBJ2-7,CASGRNKYF,TGTGCCAGTGGGAGAAACAAGTACTTC
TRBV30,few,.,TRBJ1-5,CAWSVKGWGVDQPQHF,TGTGCCTGGAGTGTCAAGGGTTGGGGAGTAGATCAGCCCCAGCATTTT
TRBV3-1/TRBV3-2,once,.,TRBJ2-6,CASSQTQHVLTF,TGTGCCAGCAGCCAAACCCAGCACGTCCTGACTTTC